This TCR beta chain comes out of a study of early T cells in non-severe SARS-CoV-2 infection. From the 5' RACE reads, TCRdb called clonotypes with MiXCR, one entry per CDR3 protein. Counted here are about 110,000 distinct CDR3 sequences, 11% occurring once; the ten biggest clones make up roughly 8%. This CDR3 comprises 16 residues. V shed 5 bases and J 8 bases; nucleotides not matched to a gene: 12. The germline gives CDR1 MNHEY, CDR2 SMNVEV (reference sequence). The V and J genes are TRBV27 and TRBJ2-1, with 10 positions matching TRBD2. This TCR was recovered from an adult who was a healthcare worker with PCR-confirmed SARS-CoV-2 infection or an uninfected control (not recorded which). Sequenced sample: whole blood. Here the CDR3 reads CASSPLGLAGEDEQFF. Written as DNA, the CDR3 is TGTGCCAGCAGTCCGTTGGGGCTAGCGGGAGAAGATGAGCAGTTCTTC.